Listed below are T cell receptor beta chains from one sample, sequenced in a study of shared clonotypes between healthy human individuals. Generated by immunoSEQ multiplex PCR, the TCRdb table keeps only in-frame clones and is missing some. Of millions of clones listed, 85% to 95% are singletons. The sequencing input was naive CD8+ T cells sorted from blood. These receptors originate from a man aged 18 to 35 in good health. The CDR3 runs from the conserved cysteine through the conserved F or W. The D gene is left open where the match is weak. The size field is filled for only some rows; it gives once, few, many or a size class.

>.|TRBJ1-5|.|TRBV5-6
CASSLAAESHNQPQHF
TGTGCCAGCAGCTTGGCCGCCGAATCTCACAATCAGCCCCAGCATTTT
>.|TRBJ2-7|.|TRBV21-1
CASSRGQGTYEQYF
TGTGCCAGCAGCAGAGGACAGGGAACCTACGAGCAGTACTTC
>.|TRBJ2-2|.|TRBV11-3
CASSFRETGELFF
TGTGCCAGCAGCTTCAGAGAAACCGGGGAGCTGTTTTTT
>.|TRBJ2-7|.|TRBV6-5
CASSWGTNSYEQYF
TGTGCCAGCAGTTGGGGCACCAACTCCTACGAGCAGTACTTC
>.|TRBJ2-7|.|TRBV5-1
CASSPPDSSYEQYF
TGCGCCAGCAGCCCTCCGGACAGCTCCTACGAGCAGTACTTC
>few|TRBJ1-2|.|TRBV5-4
CASSLDSNYGYTF
TGTGCCAGCAGCTTGGACAGTAACTATGGCTACACCTTC
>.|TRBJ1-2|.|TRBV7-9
CASSTAPRDGDGYTF
TGTGCCAGCAGTACGGCACCCCGGGACGGCGATGGCTACACCTTC
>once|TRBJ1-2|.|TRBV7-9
CASSLDNPSDEGYTF
TGTGCCAGCAGCTTAGACAACCCCTCGGATGAGGGCTACACCTTC
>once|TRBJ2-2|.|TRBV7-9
CASSPYKGVNTGELFF
TGTGCCAGCAGCCCCTATAAGGGGGTGAACACCGGGGAGCTGTTTTTT
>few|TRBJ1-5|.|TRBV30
CAWSNPNQPQHF
TGTGCCTGGAGTAACCCCAATCAGCCCCAGCATTTT
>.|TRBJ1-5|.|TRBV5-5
CASSLSPTGWDQPQHF
TGTGCCAGCAGCTTGAGTCCGACTGGCTGGGATCAGCCCCAGCATTTT
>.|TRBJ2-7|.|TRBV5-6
CASSLFIGDLDEQYF
TGTGCCAGCAGCTTGTTTATCGGGGACCTGGACGAGCAGTACTTC
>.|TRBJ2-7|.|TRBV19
CASALTGTYEQYF
TGTGCCAGTGCCCTGACCGGGACCTACGAGCAGTACTTC
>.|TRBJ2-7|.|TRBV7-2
CASSLNIGYEQYF
TGTGCCAGCAGCTTAAACATCGGCTACGAGCAGTACTTC